One sample yielded the 23 T cell receptor beta chains listed below, sequenced in a study of shared clonotypes between healthy human individuals. In the naive CD8 group, cells lacked CD45RO and were positively selected for CCR7, so terminally differentiated effector memory CD45RA+ cells were left out. Here immunoSEQ multiplex PCR was the method, and the copy in TCRdb shows in-frame clones only, minus some. The sample records over 750,000 clones, 96% being singletons. What was sequenced was naive CD8+ T cells sorted from blood. Receptor source: a man aged 25 to 45 in good health.

This clone was detected only once. This chain links TRBV9 with TRBJ2-1; TRBD2 matches 12 bases. Unmatched junction bases numbered 17, after V lost 4 bases and J lost 6 bases. CDR1 SGDLS and CDR2 YYNGEE come from the germline V gene. The CDR3 is made up of 19 amino acids. This CDR3 reads CASSSRGVGLAGSPNEQFF. The CDR3 nucleotides read TGTGCCAGCAGCTCGAGGGGAGTCGGACTAGCGGGATCCCCCAATGAGCAGTTCTTC.

V is TRBV27 and J is TRBJ2-2; 8 nucleotides match TRBD1. Germline lookup yields CDR1 MNHEY and CDR2 SMNVEV (reference sequence). CDR3 length: 14 amino acids. Losses at the gene ends were 8 bases for V and 4 bases for J; bases not matched to a gene: 6. The CDR3 DNA reads TGTGCCAGCGTCGGACAGGGTCGCACCGGGGAGCTGTTTTTT. This translates into CASVGQGRTGELFF.

V and J are TRBV27 and TRBJ2-7; D is ambiguous. This CDR3 contains 14 residues. Germline CDR1 and CDR2: MNHEY and SMNVEV (reference sequence). V was clipped by 9 bases and J by 0 bases, with 15 bases between them. The CDR3 protein is CASGKSWSSYEQYF. For the CDR3, the DNA is TGTGCCAGTGGAAAAAGCTGGAGCTCCTACGAGCAGTACTTC.

The rearrangement uses TRBV27 and TRBJ1-5; D is undetermined. The CDR3 has 14 amino acids. CDR1 is MNHEY, CDR2 SMNVEV, per germline (reference sequence). The germline V and J ends were trimmed by 7 bases and 4 bases, with 14 bases remaining between them. The CDR3 sequence is CASKSQLGNQPQHF. The DNA of the CDR3 is TGTGCCAGCAAATCACAGCTCGGGAATCAGCCCCAGCATTTT.

The rearrangement links TRBV5-3 to TRBJ2-2; D call uncertain. TRBV5-3 counts as an open reading frame of uncertain function. Trimming took 1 base from V and 3 from J, leaving 7 bases between them. This CDR3 has 14 amino acids. The DNA of the CDR3 is TGTGCCAGAAGCTTGAGTTTGGACACCGGGGAGCTGTTTTTT. It specifies CARSLSLDTGELFF.

V and J are TRBV7-9 and TRBJ2-3; D gene unclear. The ends were cut back, 4 bases at V and 5 bases at J, with 10 bases in the middle. The CDR3 sequence is 13 residues long. Per germline, CDR1 SEHNR and CDR2 FQNEAQ (reference sequence). DNA of the CDR3: TGTGCCAGCAGCTGGGCTAGATTAGATACGCAGTATTTT. This gives the protein CASSWARLDTQYF.

V and J are TRBV4-1 and TRBJ2-7, with 8 nucleotides matching TRBD2. Germline V gives CDR1 MGHRA, CDR2 YSYEKL. This CDR3 comprises 15 residues. V shed 5 bases, J shed 5 bases, and the junction held 11 bases outside the gene matches. Here the CDR3 reads CASSSRTGGGDEQYF. The CDR3, as DNA: TGCGCCAGCAGCTCCCGAACGGGGGGGGGTGACGAGCAGTACTTC.

The chain links TRBV19 to TRBJ1-1; D is undetermined. The V and J ends lost 6 bases and 2 bases respectively, with 7 bases between them. The length of the CDR3 is 12 residues. Germline values: CDR1 LNHDA, CDR2 SQIVND (reference sequence). CDR3 region: CASRAGNTEAFF. CDR3 nucleotide sequence: TGTGCCAGTAGAGCCGGCAACACTGAAGCTTTCTTT.

This chain uses TRBV5-1 with TRBJ2-1, with 10 bases that match TRBD2. V shed 0 bases, J shed 3 bases, and the junction held 6 bases outside the gene matches. Germline V gives CDR1 SGHRS, CDR2 YFSETQ. This CDR3 contains 17 residues. CDR3 DNA: TGCGCCAGCAGCTTGGCGCTAGCGGGAGTGTTCTACAATGAGCAGTTCTTC. Translating it yields CASSLALAGVFYNEQFF.

V and J are TRBV29-1 and TRBJ2-2, with TRBD1 matching 7 bases. Trimming removed 0 bases from V and 3 bases from J; junction bases left unmatched: 10. Germline CDR1 is SQVTM and CDR2 is ANQGSEA. The CDR3 is 17 residues long. The CDR3 DNA sequence: TGCAGCGTTGAAGACTTCCGACAGGGTTCTTACACCGGGGAGCTGTTTTTT. It translates to CSVEDFRQGSYTGELFF.

V and J are TRBV5-6 and TRBJ2-1; TRBD1 matches at 9 bases. Per germline, CDR1 SGHDT and CDR2 YYEEEE. This CDR3 has 15 amino acids. V dropped 1 base and J dropped 7; count of bases not matched to a gene: 6. The CDR3 here is CASSLTGTGRNEQFF. The CDR3 DNA sequence: TGTGCCAGCAGCTTGACCGGGACAGGGAGGAATGAGCAGTTCTTC.

The chain couples TRBV4-3 to TRBJ2-3, with D perhaps TRBD1 (5 bases). Per the germline V gene, CDR1 is LGHNA and CDR2 is YSLEER. The V end lost 3 bases, the J end lost 2 bases, and 6 bases lay between the germline ends. The CDR3 is 13 residues long. CDR3 loop: CASSQDTTDTQYF. CDR3 nucleotides: TGCGCCAGCAGCCAGGACACCACAGATACGCAGTATTTT.

Only one count was recorded for this clone. The chain joins TRBV5-1 to TRBJ2-2; 10 bases match TRBD2. The germline CDR1 and CDR2 sequences are SGHRS and YFSETQ. There are 16 residues in the CDR3. V was pared by 3 bases and J by 5 bases, with 7 bases of the junction left unmatched. In DNA form, the CDR3 reads TGCGCCAGCAGCTCGTCTAGCGGGAGCTCAACCGGGGAGCTGTTTTTT. Encoded protein: CASSSSSGSSTGELFF.

The chain links TRBV27 to TRBJ2-5; D perhaps matches TRBD1 (6 bases). Per germline, CDR1 MNHEY and CDR2 SMNVEV (reference sequence). This CDR3 has 18 amino acids. Trimming removed 2 bases from V and 3 bases from J, with 22 bases in between. CDR3 amino acids: CASSLRPAPGDGEETQYF. The CDR3 DNA reads TGTGCCAGCAGTTTACGCCCCGCACCAGGGGATGGGGAAGAGACCCAGTACTTC.

This chain uses TRBV5-5 with TRBJ1-1; D unclear. CDR1 is SGHKS, CDR2 YYEKEE, per germline (reference sequence). V was pared by 1 base and J by 0 bases, with 16 bases between. CDR3 length equals 17 residues. CDR3 residues: CASSLSATRRMNTEAFF. Here the CDR3 DNA reads TGTGCCAGCAGCTTGAGCGCGACCCGGCGGATGAACACTGAAGCTTTCTTT.

This clone was picked up one time. The rearrangement uses TRBV14 and TRBJ2-7; 9 nucleotides align to TRBD1. Germline lookup yields CDR1 SGHDN and CDR2 FVKESK. With 4 bases clipped from V and 2 bases from J, the junction kept 3 bases outside the gene matches. The CDR3 runs 14 residues. The CDR3 is CASSLRQGAYEQYF. The CDR3 bases are TGTGCCAGCAGCCTTAGACAGGGGGCCTACGAGCAGTACTTC.

The chain combines TRBV21-1 with TRBJ2-1; the table gives TRBD1 as D, unverified against the DNA. TRBV21-1 is given as a pseudogene. This CDR3 contains 16 residues. Written as DNA, the CDR3 is TGTGCCAGCCAATATGACCGACATTATTCCTACAATGAGCAGTTCTTC. Protein: CASQYDRHYSYNEQFF.

The chain is built from TRBV29-1 and TRBJ2-7; D tentatively fits TRBD1 or TRBD2 (5 bases each). Trimming shortened V by 5 bases and J by 4 bases, and 15 bases separated the two germline ends. Germline-derived CDR1 and CDR2 are SQVTM and ANQGSEA. This CDR3 comprises 13 residues. The CDR3 DNA reads TGCAGCGTTTGGGGGTGGACGGAATACGAGCAGTACTTC. Its protein product is CSVWGWTEYEQYF.

The chain couples TRBV1 to TRBJ1-5; TRBD1, as called in the table, went unchecked against the DNA. TRBV1 is deemed a pseudogene. The CDR3 covers 19 residues. CDR3 in DNA: TGCACCAGCAGCCAAGTTTCTCGGACAGGGTATAGGAAAAATCAGCCCCAGCATTTT. It specifies CTSSQVSRTGYRKNQPQHF.

The chain has TRBV6-1 and TRBJ1-1; 12 positions match TRBD1. The length of the CDR3 is 15 residues. J was trimmed by 5 bases and V by 4 bases; bases with no gene match: 5. CDR1 and CDR2 (germline): MNHNS, SASEGT. CDR3 sequence (DNA): TGTGCCAGCAGTGTGGGACAGGGGGCATGGACTGAAGCTTTCTTT. Translating it yields CASSVGQGAWTEAFF.

With respect to this clone: Other DNA sequences in this sample translate to the same CDR3. V gene TRBV6-6 combines with J gene TRBJ2-7; no reliable D call. CDR1 is MNHNY and CDR2 is SVGAGI in the germline V gene (reference sequence). The V and J ends lost 2 bases and 6 bases respectively, with 8 bases between them. The length of the CDR3 is 12 residues. The CDR3 DNA follows: TGTGCCAGCAGTTACGGTACTGGCGAGCAGTACTTC. It specifies CASSYGTGEQYF.

This clone occurred once. The chain is built from TRBV27 and TRBJ1-1, with 7 bases fitting TRBD1. The V segment lost 5 bases and the J segment 4 bases; nucleotides outside the gene matches: 7. Germline CDR1 reads MNHEY; CDR2 reads SMNVEV (reference sequence). CDR3 length: 14 amino acids. The DNA for the CDR3 is TGTGCCAGCAGTGGGAGGGGGCTGGGCACTGAAGCTTTCTTT. This encodes CASSGRGLGTEAFF.

The gene calls are TRBV27 and TRBJ1-1; 9 bases match TRBD1. With 7 bases clipped from V and 7 bases from J, the junction kept 7 bases outside the gene matches. Per germline, CDR1 MNHEY and CDR2 SMNVEV (reference sequence). The CDR3 extends over 13 amino acids. As DNA, the CDR3 is TGTGCCAGCACCGAACAGGGGGCGAGTGAAGCTTTCTTT. It codes for CASTEQGASEAFF.